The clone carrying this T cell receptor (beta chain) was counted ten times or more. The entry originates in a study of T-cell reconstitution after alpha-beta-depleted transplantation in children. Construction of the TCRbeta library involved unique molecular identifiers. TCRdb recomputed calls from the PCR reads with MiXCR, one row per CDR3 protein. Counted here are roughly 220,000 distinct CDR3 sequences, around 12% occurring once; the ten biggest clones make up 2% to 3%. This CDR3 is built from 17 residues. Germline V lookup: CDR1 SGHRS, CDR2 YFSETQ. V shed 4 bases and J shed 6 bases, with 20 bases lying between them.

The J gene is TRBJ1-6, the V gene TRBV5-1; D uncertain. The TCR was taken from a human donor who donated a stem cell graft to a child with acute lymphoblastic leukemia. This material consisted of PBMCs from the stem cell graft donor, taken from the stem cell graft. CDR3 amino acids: CASSRRAAVSGNSPLHF. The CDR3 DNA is TGCGCCAGCAGCCGACGCGCGGCCGTGAGTGGTAATTCACCCCTCCACTTT. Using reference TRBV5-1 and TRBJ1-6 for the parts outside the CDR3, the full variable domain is KAGVTQTPRYLIKTRGQQVTLSCSPISGHRSVSWYQQTPGQGLQFLFEYFSETQRNKGNFPGRFSGRQFSNSRSEMNVSTLELGDSALYLCASSRRAAVSGNSPLHFGNGTRLTVT.